Shown below are 2 T cell receptor beta chains from a single sample sequenced in a study of T cells in Graves' hyperthyroidism and ophthalmopathy. TCR beta CDR3 sequences were amplified from RNA transcripts. HTBI primers were employed in a first-round RT-PCR of the TCR CDR3. TCRdb called the multiplex PCR reads again in MiXCR, with one record for every CDR3 protein. The data contain roughly 500,000 distinct CDR3 sequences, 40% to 50% of them singletons. Material: peripheral blood or thyroid tissue (not recorded which). The receptor source for this set is an adult woman with Graves' disease, either hyperthyroidism or ophthalmopathy (not recorded which).

This clonotype was seen at least ten times. The V gene is TRBV20-1, the J gene TRBJ1-1; D is unclear. CDR3 size: 13 residues. The germline gives CDR1 DFQATT, CDR2 SNEGSKA (reference sequence). The V and J ends lost 8 bases and 5 bases respectively, with 18 bases between them. The CDR3 spells CSSGRRMGTEAFF. CDR3 coding DNA: TGCAGTTCGGGGAGGAGGATGGGTACTGAAGCTTTCTTT.

This sequence joins TRBV7-2 and TRBJ1-1; 8 nucleotides line up with TRBD1. V gave up 10 bases and J gave up 6 bases; unmatched junction bases: 10. The CDR3 extends over 13 amino acids. The germline V gene encodes CDR1 SGHTA and CDR2 FQGNSA. The CDR3 nucleotides are TGTGCCAACCGGGCGGCAGGGGGCCCTGAAGCTTTCTTT. Its protein is CANRAAGGPEAFF.